Presented here are 28 T cell receptor beta chains from one specimen sequenced in a study of cytomegalovirus exposure and HLA in healthy donors. Sequencing was performed with immunoSEQ multiplex PCR; in TCRdb, only in-frame clones are kept and a portion is missing. The data contain some 240,000 clones, 83% of them singletons. Sequencing was performed on PBMCs. These receptors all stem from a woman under 30 in good health and CMV-seronegative.

The chain joins TRBV4-2 to TRBJ1-2, with no clear D. Germline values: CDR1 LGHNA, CDR2 YNFKEQ. CDR3 size: 15 residues. Trimming took off 0 bases at V and 4 bases at J, with 12 bases between the two ends. The CDR3 protein is CASSQEKWTVYGYTF. DNA of the CDR3: TGTGCCAGCAGCCAAGAAAAATGGACGGTCTATGGCTACACCTTC.

The V call is TRBV5-4, the J call TRBJ2-7; 12 bases line up with TRBD2. The CDR3 contains 15 residues. Germline V CDR1 and CDR2: SGHNT, YYREEE (reference sequence). With 2 bases clipped from V and 5 bases from J, the junction kept 5 bases outside the gene matches. The CDR3 region is CASSFDWTSGDEQYF. Written as DNA, the CDR3 is TGTGCCAGCAGCTTTGACTGGACTAGCGGGGACGAGCAGTACTTC.

The rearrangement joins TRBV19 to TRBJ1-5; TRBD1 matches 7 bases. Germline values: CDR1 LNHDA, CDR2 SQIVND (reference sequence). J gave up 2 bases and V 3 bases, and 7 bases lay outside the gene matches. This CDR3 is 16 amino acids long. The CDR3 reads CASSIDREAGNQPQHF. The CDR3 region has the DNA TGTGCCAGTAGTATCGACAGGGAGGCGGGCAATCAGCCCCAGCATTTT.

This chain connects TRBV7-9 to TRBJ1-6, with D hard to call. The ends were cut back, 3 bases at V and 6 bases at J, with 9 bases in the middle. The CDR3 spans 14 residues. From germline, CDR1 is SEHNR and CDR2 FQNEAQ (reference sequence). CDR3 sequence: CASSFFGSNSPLHF. Written as DNA, the CDR3 is TGTGCCAGCAGCTTCTTTGGTTCTAATTCACCCCTCCACTTT. The whole variable domain, filled in from reference TRBV7-9 and TRBJ1-6, reads DTGVSQNPRHKITKRGQNVTFRCDPISEHNRLYWYRQTLGQGPEFLTYFQNEAQLEKSRLLSDRFSAERPKGSFSTLEIQRTEQGDSAMYLCASSFFGSNSPLHFGNGTRLTVT.

The chain's CDR3 is CASRNAGTANEKLFF. Written as DNA, the CDR3 is TGTGCCAGCAGAAACGCAGGGACCGCTAATGAAAAACTGTTTTTT. The rearrangement joins TRBV6-6 to TRBJ1-4, with D perhaps matching TRBD1 (5 bases). The CDR3 length is 15 residues. Trimming took 6 bases from V and 3 from J, leaving 14 bases between them. CDR1 and CDR2 (germline): MNHNY, SVGAGI (reference sequence).

This clone came up once. This chain connects TRBV6-5 to TRBJ2-3; 10 bases agree with TRBD2. Per germline, CDR1 MNHEY and CDR2 SVGAGI. The ends lost 4 bases at V and 2 bases at J; junction bases unmatched: 6. This CDR3 is 16 amino acids long. The CDR3 spells CASSSKRGGNTDTQYF. The CDR3 nucleotides are TGTGCCAGCAGTTCTAAGCGGGGGGGGAACACAGATACGCAGTATTTT.

This clone has only a few counts. V is TRBV25-1 and J is TRBJ1-4; no firm D call. V was clipped by 9 bases and J by 0 bases, with 8 bases between them. Germline V gene lookup returns CDR1 MGHDK and CDR2 SYGVNS. There are 13 residues in the CDR3. The CDR3 DNA reads TGTGCCAGTAGGTTAGCAACTAATGAAAAACTGTTTTTT. Encoded protein: CASRLATNEKLFF.

This chain connects TRBV29-1 to TRBJ2-7; D may be TRBD1 or TRBD2 (6 bases each). Trimming shortened V by 4 bases and J by 6 bases, and 13 bases separated the two germline ends. This CDR3 spans 12 amino acids. The V gene's germline CDR1 is SQVTM and CDR2 ANQGSEA. The CDR3 bases are TGCAGCGTTGTAGGGGGGTCGTTCGAGCAGTACTTC. This translates into CSVVGGSFEQYF.

J is TRBJ1-6 and V is TRBV6-5; TRBD1 matches at 9 bases. Germline trimming cut 7 bases from V and 7 bases from J; bases unmatched to any gene: 8. The germline V gene has CDR1 MNHEY and CDR2 SVGAGI. The length of the CDR3 is 15 residues. The CDR3 sequence is CASNRDRAGNSPLHF. CDR3 in DNA: TGTGCCAGCAACCGGGACAGGGCTGGAAATTCACCCCTCCACTTT.

V is TRBV11-1 and J is TRBJ2-3; 7 nucleotides line up with TRBD1. The J segment lost 0 bases and the V segment lost 5 bases, leaving 5 bases of the junction unmatched. The germline gives CDR1 SGHAT, CDR2 FQDESV (reference sequence). The CDR3 runs to 15 residues. CDR3 residues: CASSPRQGSTDTQYF. CDR3 in DNA: TGTGCCAGCAGCCCCAGACAGGGTAGCACAGATACGCAGTATTTT.

The chain joins TRBV27 to TRBJ1-1; D remains unclear. This CDR3 spans 14 amino acids. Trimming stripped 2 bases from V and 0 bases from J, with 7 bases between. CDR1 is MNHEY, CDR2 SMNVEV, per germline (reference sequence). CDR3 bases: TGTGCCAGCAGTTTAGTCAGGATGAACACTGAAGCTTTCTTT. Its translation is CASSLVRMNTEAFF.

This sequence joins TRBV19 and TRBJ1-1; D call uncertain. Trimming pared 3 bases from V and 11 bases from J, leaving 19 bases between. This CDR3 spans 14 amino acids. Germline CDR1 reads LNHDA; CDR2 reads SQIVND (reference sequence). This CDR3 is CASSITGLGGEAFF. The CDR3 DNA reads as TGTGCCAGTAGTATTACGGGTCTTGGCGGTGAGGCTTTCTTT.

The chain links TRBV28 to TRBJ2-2, with 8 bases aligning to TRBD2. The CDR3 loop spans 15 amino acids. Per germline, CDR1 MDHEN and CDR2 SYDVKM. With V trimmed by 7 bases and J by 5 bases, 9 bases remained unmatched. The CDR3 sequence is CASIPGLGQTGELFF. Here the CDR3 DNA reads TGTGCCAGCATTCCGGGACTAGGGCAGACCGGGGAGCTGTTTTTT.

This chain joins TRBV2 and TRBJ2-2, with D tentatively TRBD2 (5 bases). CDR1 is SNHLY and CDR2 is FYNNEI in the germline V gene. Trimming stripped 7 bases from V and 0 bases from J, with 12 bases between. CDR3 length equals 15 residues. CDR3 sequence (DNA): TGTGCCAGCAAGCGGCAGCCAGCGAACACCGGGGAGCTGTTTTTT. It yields the protein CASKRQPANTGELFF.

This chain joins TRBV25-1 and TRBJ1-4, with a tentative D call TRBD1 (5 bases). The CDR3 length is 17 residues. Deletions cut 6 bases from V and 0 bases from J, with 17 bases between. Germline values: CDR1 MGHDK, CDR2 SYGVNS. The CDR3 sequence is CASRPQGGLATNEKLFF. CDR3 coding DNA: TGTGCCAGCAGGCCTCAGGGAGGTCTTGCAACTAATGAAAAACTGTTTTTT.

The rearrangement joins TRBV2 to TRBJ2-2; D tentatively reads TRBD1 or TRBD2 (6 bases each). Germline V gives CDR1 SNHLY, CDR2 FYNNEI. The CDR3 is made up of 12 amino acids. V was clipped by 11 bases and J by 6 bases, with 13 bases between them. Written as DNA, the CDR3 is TGTGCCGGGGGGCAGCTGCCCGGGGAGCTGTTTTTT. Residues: CAGGQLPGELFF.

The chain employs TRBV27 and TRBJ2-1, with no clear D. Germline-derived CDR1 and CDR2 are MNHEY and SMNVEV (reference sequence). This CDR3 has 12 amino acids. Trimming removed 5 bases from V and 4 bases from J, with 6 bases in between. CDR3 protein: CASSPSYNEQFF. DNA of the CDR3: TGTGCCAGCAGTCCAAGTTACAATGAGCAGTTCTTC.

This clone was detected only once. The chain combines TRBV28 with TRBJ1-1; no firm D call. V was shortened by 4 bases and J by 3 bases, with 12 bases between the two germline ends. This CDR3 is built from 14 residues. Germline assignment: CDR1 MDHEN and CDR2 SYDVKM. The CDR3 region is CASSSATRYTEAFF. CDR3 sequence (DNA): TGTGCCAGCAGTTCTGCTACCCGCTACACTGAAGCTTTCTTT.

J is TRBJ1-1 and V is TRBV6-4; maybe TRBD1 (6 bases). V was shortened by 5 bases and J by 4 bases, with 14 bases between the two germline ends. The CDR3 has 14 amino acids. Germline CDR1 MRHNA, CDR2 SNTAGT. In nucleotides, the CDR3 is TGTGCCAGCAGTTTACAGGGAGGGTCCACTGAAGCTTTCTTT. Translated: CASSLQGGSTEAFF.

In nucleotides, the CDR3 is TGTGCCAGCAGCTTAACCCCAGGGTCCGGGGAGCTGTTTTTT. Amino acid sequence: CASSLTPGSGELFF. This chain connects TRBV7-3 to TRBJ2-2, with a possible D match to TRBD1 (5 bases). The ends were cut back, 0 bases at V and 6 bases at J, with 8 bases in the middle. In germline, CDR1 is SGHTA, CDR2 FQGTGA. This CDR3 has 14 amino acids.

There are a few counts of this clone. CDR3 sequence (DNA): TGTGCCAGCAGCGGCGCGGTCCAAGAGACCCAGTACTTC. It yields the protein CASSGAVQETQYF. This chain links TRBV5-6 with TRBJ2-5; D not certain. V was shortened by 4 bases and J by 1 base, with 8 bases between the two germline ends. The CDR3 contains 13 residues. Looked up from germline, CDR1 is SGHDT and CDR2 is YYEEEE.

This chain joins TRBV9 and TRBJ1-4; D remains ambiguous. Per germline, CDR1 SGDLS and CDR2 YYNGEE. The CDR3 runs to 18 residues. Trimming took off 5 bases at V and 4 bases at J, with 24 bases between the two ends. CDR3 in DNA: TGTGCCAGCAGTCCTCTAAGTTGGCCGGCAGGCCTTAATGAAAAACTGTTTTTT. Protein sequence: CASSPLSWPAGLNEKLFF.

The chain links TRBV25-1 to TRBJ1-2; TRBD1 is a possible D gene (6 bases). Germline-derived CDR1 and CDR2 are MGHDK and SYGVNS. The CDR3 sequence is 15 residues long. The V end was cut by 3 bases, the J end by 0 bases, with 11 bases between. The chain's CDR3 is CASSDYAGANYGYTF. As DNA, the CDR3 is TGTGCCAGCAGTGATTATGCAGGGGCTAACTATGGCTACACCTTC.

This clone has only a few counts. The chain joins TRBV18 to TRBJ2-7; D might be TRBD2 (5 bases). V was cut by 3 bases and J by 0 bases, with 12 bases left in between. CDR1 and CDR2 (germline): KGHSH, LQKENI. CDR3 length: 15 amino acids. The chain's CDR3 is CASSPRTPSSYEQYF. DNA for the CDR3: TGTGCCAGCTCACCCAGGACTCCTAGCTCCTACGAGCAGTACTTC. The whole variable domain, filled in from reference TRBV18 and TRBJ2-7, reads NAGVMQNPRHLVRRRGQEARLRCSPMKGHSHVYWYRQLPEEGLKFMVYLQKENIIDESGMPKERFSAEFPKEGPSILRIQQVVRGDSAAYFCASSPRTPSSYEQYFGPGTRLTVT.

The chain links TRBV6-5 to TRBJ2-7, with D uncertain. The germline V gene has CDR1 MNHEY and CDR2 SVGAGI. V was pared by 4 bases and J by 5 bases, with 18 bases between. The CDR3 runs 15 residues. The CDR3 nucleotides read TGTGCCAGCAGTTTCGTGGGCCCTCTGAGAAACGAGCAGTACTTC. Its translation: CASSFVGPLRNEQYF.

The rearrangement joins TRBV2 to TRBJ2-1; 8 nucleotides match TRBD2. The CDR3 runs 13 residues. The J segment lost 10 bases and the V segment lost 3 bases, leaving 5 bases of the junction unmatched. The V gene's germline CDR1 is SNHLY and CDR2 FYNNEI. CDR3 sequence reads: CASSEERLAEQFF. The CDR3, as DNA: TGTGCCAGCAGTGAGGAGCGACTAGCGGAGCAGTTCTTC.

This clone came up a few times. The chain couples TRBV30 to TRBJ1-1; D is unclear. The germline V gene encodes CDR1 GTSNPN and CDR2 SVGIG (reference sequence). Deletions cut 0 bases from V and 1 base from J, with 6 bases between. This CDR3 has 13 amino acids. CDR3 sequence: CAWSVVANTEAFF. The CDR3 DNA is TGTGCCTGGAGTGTGGTAGCGAACACTGAAGCTTTCTTT. Supplemented by reference TRBV30 and TRBJ1-1, the full variable domain reads SQTIHQWPATLVQPVGSPLSLECTVEGTSNPNLYWYRQAAGRGLQLLFYSVGIGQISSEVPQNLSASRPQDRQFILSSKKLLLSDSGFYLCAWSVVANTEAFFGQGTRLTVV.

With respect to this clone: At one boundary the junction diverges from the germline segment, which might be a read error. The chain uses TRBV7-7 and TRBJ2-5; tentatively, D is TRBD1 (6 bases). The CDR3 covers 14 residues. Per the germline V gene, CDR1 is SSHAT and CDR2 is FNYEAQ (reference sequence). The CDR3 DNA reads TGTGCTAGCAGCCATCAGGACAGAAAGGAGACCCAGTACTTC. Translation: CASSHQDRKETQYF.